One and the same sample provided the 21 T cell receptor beta chains below, sequenced in a study of T cells in Graves' hyperthyroidism and ophthalmopathy. Template material for amplifying TCR beta CDR3 regions consisted of RNA transcripts. RT-PCR in the first round (using the HTBI primer set) targeted the TCR CDR3. TCRdb reprocessed the multiplex PCR reads with MiXCR, giving one entry per CDR3 protein. The repertoire holds 500,000 or so distinct CDR3 sequences, 15% to 20% seen once, with 17% in the top ten. The specimen sequenced was blood. These TCRs come from a young woman with Graves' ophthalmopathy.

This clonotype was detected ten times or more. The chain employs TRBV30 and TRBJ1-1; D is possibly TRBD1 (5 bases). Germline CDR1 and CDR2: GTSNPN and SVGIG (reference sequence). There are 13 residues in the CDR3. V was trimmed by 2 bases and J by 5 bases, leaving 12 bases between them. In DNA, the CDR3 is TGTGCCTGGAGTACCGCCTGGGGGACTGAAGCTTTCTTT. Translated, it gives CAWSTAWGTEAFF.

In its sample, this clonotype was seen many times. The chain joins TRBV2 to TRBJ2-5; the D is unclear. CDR3 length equals 14 residues. Trimming removed 5 bases from V and 2 bases from J, with 12 bases in between. CDR1 is SNHLY, CDR2 FYNNEI, per germline. CDR3 nucleotides: TGTGCCAGCAGTATAGAAGAGCCGCAAGAGACCCAGTACTTC. Encoded protein: CASSIEEPQETQYF.

This clonotype was recorded many times. The gene calls are TRBV27 and TRBJ1-5, with TRBD1 identical over 9 bases. Germline CDR1 is MNHEY and CDR2 is SMNVEV (reference sequence). The V gene end was trimmed by 2 bases and the J gene end by 3 bases; junction bases not matched to a gene: 5. The CDR3 runs to 16 residues. CDR3 DNA sequence: TGTGCCAGCAGTTTAGGGACAGGGTACAACAATCAGCCCCAGCATTTT. It yields the protein CASSLGTGYNNQPQHF.

A few counts support this clonotype. In DNA, the CDR3 is TGCGCCAGCAGCTCGAATTCCGGGACAGTTAATGAAAAACTGTTTTTT. Translated: CASSSNSGTVNEKLFF. V and J are TRBV5-1 and TRBJ1-4; TRBD1 matches 7 bases. The CDR3 consists of 16 residues. J lost 4 bases, V lost 3 bases, and 9 bases had no gene match. Looked up from germline, CDR1 is SGHRS and CDR2 is YFSETQ.

The sample holds many counts of this clonotype. The gene calls are TRBV15 and TRBJ2-7; 7 nucleotides line up with TRBD2. Germline loops: CDR1 LNHNV, CDR2 YYDKDF (reference sequence). V lost 5 bases and J lost 0; bases outside the gene matches: 7. The length of the CDR3 is 15 residues. The CDR3 nucleotides are TGTGCCACCAGCCAAGAGGCTAGCGGCTCCTACGAGCAGTACTTC. It translates to CATSQEASGSYEQYF.

For this clonotype: Sequence at one end of the junction differs from germline and may be a read error. The rearrangement links TRBV9 to TRBJ2-6, with TRBD1 as a possible D gene (5 bases). CDR1 is SGDLS, CDR2 YYNGEE, per germline. CDR3 size: 17 residues. The DNA for the CDR3 is TGTGCCAGCAGCGTAACTCTCGATTTCCCTGGGGCCAACGCCCTGACTTTC. This sequence encodes CASSVTLDFPGANALTF.

This clonotype has ten or more counts. The chain employs TRBV7-9 and TRBJ2-3; D gene uncertain. Germline CDR1 reads SEHNR; CDR2 reads FQNEAQ (reference sequence). The CDR3 is 15 residues long. Trimming left V 0 bases short and J 2 bases short, with 9 bases between. The chain's CDR3 is CASSLAQVDTDTQYF. CDR3 DNA sequence: TGTGCCAGCAGCTTAGCCCAAGTTGACACAGATACGCAGTATTTT.

The genes are TRBV27 and TRBJ1-1, with a weak D call TRBD1 (5 bases). Trimming removed 2 bases from V and 2 bases from J, with 12 bases in between. Germline loops: CDR1 MNHEY, CDR2 SMNVEV (reference sequence). The CDR3 totals 15 residues. Here the CDR3 DNA reads TGTGCCAGCAGTTTAGGGACGCAGGGAAACACTGAAGCTTTCTTT. Protein sequence: CASSLGTQGNTEAFF.

The genes are TRBV2 and TRBJ2-5; 8 bases are a match to TRBD1. The trim removed 6 bases at V and 1 base at J, leaving 4 bases unmatched. The CDR3 is 14 amino acids. CDR1 and CDR2 from the germline V gene are SNHLY and FYNNEI. The CDR3 protein is CASRKDRAQETQYF. In DNA form, the CDR3 reads TGTGCCAGCAGGAAGGACAGGGCCCAAGAGACCCAGTACTTC.

This clonotype was seen at least ten times. The rearrangement links TRBV13 to TRBJ2-3; no reliable D call. This CDR3 has 13 amino acids. V was trimmed by 7 bases and J by 4 bases, leaving 12 bases between them. Germline V CDR1 and CDR2: PRHDT, FYEKMQ (reference sequence). The CDR3 DNA sequence: TGTGCCAGCACGGATAAGTTATCAGATACGCAGTATTTT. It is translated as CASTDKLSDTQYF.

This clonotype was seen ten or more times. The rearrangement uses TRBV6-1 and TRBJ2-5; D might be TRBD2 (7 bases). The CDR3 sequence is 15 residues long. V lost 5 bases to trimming and J lost 5 bases, with 18 bases between them. Germline assignment: CDR1 MNHNS and CDR2 SASEGT. The CDR3: CASSSFGGGPETQYF. The DNA of the CDR3 is TGTGCCAGCAGTTCCTTTGGGGGGGGGCCGGAGACCCAGTACTTC.

V is TRBV15 and J is TRBJ1-4; D uncertain. Germline CDR1 reads LNHNV; CDR2 reads YYDKDF (reference sequence). The ends were cut back, 0 bases at V and 3 bases at J, with 11 bases in the middle. CDR3 size: 16 residues. The CDR3 DNA follows: TGTGCCACCAGCAGAGATCCACCGGGGTCTAATGAAAAACTGTTTTTT. Its protein is CATSRDPPGSNEKLFF.

J is TRBJ2-6 and V is TRBV4-1, with D possibly matching TRBD2 (6 bases). V dropped 0 bases and J dropped 0 bases, with 12 bases sitting between them. The CDR3 totals 18 residues. Germline values: CDR1 MGHRA, CDR2 YSYEKL. The CDR3 sequence: CASSQDPSVFSGANVLTF. CDR3 bases: TGCGCCAGCAGCCAAGATCCTAGCGTTTTCTCTGGGGCCAACGTCCTGACTTTC.

This clonotype was seen many times. The chain is built from TRBV5-1 and TRBJ2-2, with 10 positions matching TRBD1. The germline gives CDR1 SGHRS, CDR2 YFSETQ. The J segment lost 1 base and the V segment lost 7 bases, leaving 4 bases of the junction unmatched. This CDR3 is built from 15 residues. The CDR3 loop reads CASLGQGMNTGELFF. CDR3 nucleotides: TGCGCCAGCCTGGGACAGGGGATGAACACCGGGGAGCTGTTTTTT.

This clonotype was observed at least ten times. V and J are TRBV30 and TRBJ1-5; 8 bases are a match to TRBD1. The V gene's germline CDR1 is GTSNPN and CDR2 SVGIG (reference sequence). CDR3 length equals 13 residues. The V and J ends lost 1 base and 7 bases, in that order; junction bases with no gene match: 3. The CDR3 here is CAWSETGVQPQHF. CDR3 bases: TGTGCCTGGAGTGAGACAGGGGTCCAGCCCCAGCATTTT. Together with reference TRBV30 and TRBJ1-5, the CDR3 gives the full variable domain: SQTIHQWPATLVQPVGSPLSLECTVEGTSNPNLYWYRQAAGRGLQLLFYSVGIGQISSEVPQNLSASRPQDRQFILSSKKLLLSDSGFYLCAWSETGVQPQHFGDGTRLSIL.

This CDR3 reads CASSLVAGEKDYNEQFF. The DNA for the CDR3 is TGTGCCAGCAGCTTAGTAGCTGGGGAAAAGGACTACAATGAGCAGTTCTTC. This chain links TRBV7-2 with TRBJ2-1; D is undetermined. V gave up 1 base and J gave up 3 bases, with 16 bases separating them. CDR1 SGHTA and CDR2 FQGNSA come from the germline V gene. This CDR3 region has 17 residues.

The gene calls are TRBV9 and TRBJ1-2; D uncertain. Deletions cut 0 bases from V and 7 bases from J, with 13 bases between. This CDR3 is 14 amino acids long. Germline lookup yields CDR1 SGDLS and CDR2 YYNGEE. The CDR3 spells CASSVGSSAGGYTF. The CDR3 region has the DNA TGTGCCAGCAGCGTAGGAAGTAGTGCGGGTGGCTACACCTTC. The variable domain in full, completed from reference TRBV9 and TRBJ1-2, reads DSGVTQTPKHLITATGQRVTLRCSPRSGDLSVYWYQQSLDQGLQFLIQYYNGEERAKGNILERFSAQQFPDLHSELNLSSLELGDSALYFCASSVGSSAGGYTFGSGTRLTVV.

This clonotype was picked up many times. This chain connects TRBV3-1 to TRBJ1-2, with a possible D match to TRBD1 (5 bases). The CDR3 consists of 16 residues. The ends were cut back, 0 bases at V and 5 bases at J, with 16 bases in the middle. The V gene's germline CDR1 is LGHDT and CDR2 YNNKEL (reference sequence). The DNA of the CDR3 is TGTGCCAGCAGCCAAGATCCCGAATCAGGGCGGTATGGCTACACCTTC. This gives the protein CASSQDPESGRYGYTF.

Only a few counts were recorded for this clonotype. A read error may produce the germline difference seen at one junction end. The CDR3 protein is CASSLFLEPYNEQFF. The CDR3 bases are TGTGCTAGCAGCTTATTTTTAGAGCCCTACAATGAGCAGTTCTTC. This chain uses TRBV7-7 with TRBJ2-1; no definite D call. The CDR3 extends over 15 amino acids. Germline V gives CDR1 SSHAT, CDR2 FNYEAQ (reference sequence).

This clonotype occurred many times. V is TRBV7-9 and J is TRBJ2-7; TRBD2 might be the D (6 bases). Germline values: CDR1 SEHNR, CDR2 FQNEAQ (reference sequence). This CDR3 has 15 residues. With 5 bases removed from V and 4 bases from J, the gap between germline ends came to 18 bases. For the CDR3, the DNA is TGTGCCAGCAGCCATACCGGGACTCGACCGTACGAGCAGTACTTC. Protein product: CASSHTGTRPYEQYF.

This clonotype was observed many times. The chain is built from TRBV27 and TRBJ2-7; a weak D match, TRBD2 (6 bases). The CDR3 is 15 amino acids. The V gene's germline CDR1 is MNHEY and CDR2 SMNVEV (reference sequence). The V gene lost 2 bases and the J gene lost 4 bases, with 15 bases spanning the gap. In DNA form, the CDR3 reads TGTGCCAGCAGTTTAATCTTAGGTGGGGGGTACGAGCAGTACTTC. Residues: CASSLILGGGYEQYF.